This T cell receptor (beta chain) was sequenced for a study of blood T cell repertoires in COVID-19. Study details: Collection of acute and convalescent COVID-19 samples took place in the United States, Italy and Spain. From T cells, B-cell-depleted T cells, or PBMCs came the material, which was cDNA or gDNA.

The germline V and J ends were trimmed by 0 bases and 3 bases, with 8 bases remaining between them. Germline CDR1 and CDR2: GTSNPN and SVGIG (reference sequence). CDR3 size: 13 residues. Authors' methods: Cell counts per sample came from amplifying reference gene primers. The data were produced by immunoSEQ multiplex PCR, yet TCRdb's version contains in-frame clones alone and is incomplete. The V and J calls and clone size come from that table; D and trimming were worked out from the DNA. Of about 200,000 clones in the sample, roughly 80% were seen once. The specimen was peripheral blood. The chain couples TRBV30 to TRBJ1-2; D remains unclear. This receptor was identified in a woman of 80 years or more with acute or convalescent COVID-19. CDR3: CAWSVNSHYGYTF. CDR3 nucleotide sequence: TGTGCCTGGAGTGTAAACAGCCACTATGGCTACACCTTC.